The 21 T cell receptor beta chains given below trace back to one sample, sequenced in a study of cytomegalovirus exposure and HLA in healthy donors. PCR amplification relied on 60 Vbeta primers (plus 13 Jbeta primers). Assay: immunoSEQ multiplex PCR; the TCRdb copy retains only in-frame clones and omits some. The sample has nearly 110,000 clones, around 71% seen once. The sample consisted of PBMCs. The receptors shown here come from a boy younger than 18 in good health and CMV-seronegative.

V and J are TRBV30 and TRBJ1-4; D not certain. Trimming left V 5 bases short and J 5 bases short, with 12 bases between. The CDR3 is 13 residues long. In germline, CDR1 is GTSNPN, CDR2 SVGIG (reference sequence). CDR3 amino acids: CAWRTRSNEKLFF. For the CDR3, the DNA is TGTGCCTGGCGAACGAGGTCCAATGAAAAACTGTTTTTT. Looking up the rest from reference TRBV30 and TRBJ1-4 gives the full variable domain: SQTIHQWPATLVQPVGSPLSLECTVEGTSNPNLYWYRQAAGRGLQLLFYSVGIGQISSEVPQNLSASRPQDRQFILSSKKLLLSDSGFYLCAWRTRSNEKLFFGSGTQLSVL.

This clone occurred a few times. The genes are TRBV28 and TRBJ1-2; TRBD1 might be the D (6 bases). Trimming took off 3 bases at V and 4 bases at J, with 12 bases between the two ends. The CDR3 is made up of 14 amino acids. Germline CDR1 reads MDHEN; CDR2 reads SYDVKM. The CDR3 is CASSLAYRAYGYTF. The CDR3 region has the DNA TGTGCCAGCAGTTTGGCTTACAGGGCCTATGGCTACACCTTC.

The chain combines TRBV7-3 with TRBJ2-7, with 7 bases matching TRBD1. V gave up 5 bases and J gave up 4 bases; unmatched junction bases: 8. Looked up from germline, CDR1 is SGHTA and CDR2 is FQGTGA. This CDR3 contains 14 residues. CDR3 sequence reads: CASSPGQLYYEQYF. CDR3 DNA: TGTGCCAGCAGCCCGGGACAGCTCTATTACGAGCAGTACTTC.

V usage is TRBV7-2 and J usage is TRBJ2-5, with 7 bases identical to TRBD1. The germline V gene encodes CDR1 SGHTA and CDR2 FQGNSA. Unmatched junction bases numbered 5, after V lost 3 bases and J lost 4 bases. The CDR3 runs 14 residues. The CDR3 loop reads CASSLVTGRETQYF. The CDR3 DNA follows: TGTGCCAGCAGCTTGGTGACAGGGAGAGAGACCCAGTACTTC.

This clone was seen more than once but under ten times. The rearrangement uses TRBV5-1 and TRBJ2-3, with 8 nucleotides matching TRBD2. CDR1 is SGHRS, CDR2 YFSETQ, per germline. J gave up 2 bases and V 4 bases, and 18 bases lay outside the gene matches. The CDR3 sequence is 19 residues long. The CDR3 region is CASSLLPGVAGRNTDTQYF. CDR3 sequence (DNA): TGCGCCAGCAGCCTTCTTCCGGGGGTAGCGGGAAGGAACACAGATACGCAGTATTTT.

This chain uses TRBV2 with TRBJ2-7; 7 bases are a match to TRBD1. Germline V gene lookup returns CDR1 SNHLY and CDR2 FYNNEI. This CDR3 region has 16 residues. V lost 3 bases, J lost 7 bases, and 15 bases stayed unmatched. The CDR3, as DNA: TGTGCCAGCAGTGATGTCGTCAAGGGGGCTGTGGGGGAGCAGTACTTC. Translating it yields CASSDVVKGAVGEQYF.

The chain joins TRBV10-3 to TRBJ2-1; tentatively, D is TRBD2 (7 bases). V gave up 3 bases and J gave up 7 bases, with 19 bases separating them. Germline CDR1 ENHRY, CDR2 SYGVKD. This CDR3 is 16 amino acids long. The CDR3 is CAISEGGAGLINEQFF. The CDR3 nucleotides are TGTGCCATCAGTGAAGGGGGAGCGGGGCTTATTAATGAGCAGTTCTTC.

The rearrangement uses TRBV6-5 and TRBJ2-7; TRBD1 aligns across 7 bases. In germline, CDR1 is MNHEY, CDR2 SVGAGI. The V segment lost 8 bases and the J segment 4 bases; nucleotides outside the gene matches: 8. This CDR3 contains 13 residues. The CDR3 bases are TGTGCCAGCTCTCCGGGGACAGATTACGAGCAGTACTTC. It translates to CASSPGTDYEQYF.

The rearrangement joins TRBV6-5 to TRBJ2-7; 10 nucleotides align to TRBD1. CDR3 length: 14 residues. The J segment lost 2 bases and the V segment lost 7 bases, leaving 5 bases of the junction unmatched. Germline CDR1 and CDR2: MNHEY and SVGAGI. The CDR3 DNA is TGTGCCAGCACGGGACAGGGGCCGCCCTACGAGCAGTACTTC. It translates to CASTGQGPPYEQYF.

CDR3 in DNA: TGTGCCAGCAGTTTGGGGGCCACGACAGGGATCACTGAAGCTTTCTTT. Protein: CASSLGATTGITEAFF. This rearrangement joins TRBV27 to TRBJ1-1; 7 positions agree with TRBD1. Germline CDR1 reads MNHEY; CDR2 reads SMNVEV (reference sequence). V lost 3 bases and J lost 4; bases outside the gene matches: 11. This CDR3 has 16 residues.

In this sample, this clone turned up a few times. The chain recombines TRBV6-5 with TRBJ2-5, with 7 nucleotides matching TRBD1. Germline CDR1 is MNHEY and CDR2 is SVGAGI. The CDR3 loop spans 13 amino acids. With V trimmed by 0 bases and J by 5 bases, 0 bases remained unmatched. The CDR3 here is CASSYSGQETQYF. CDR3 bases: TGTGCCAGCAGTTACTCGGGACAGGAGACCCAGTACTTC.

This chain joins TRBV5-6 and TRBJ1-1, with D maybe TRBD1 (5 bases). The CDR3 length is 14 residues. In germline, CDR1 is SGHDT, CDR2 YYEEEE. V was cut by 1 base and J by 1 base, with 8 bases left in between. In DNA form, the CDR3 reads TGTGCCAGCAGCTTGTACGGGGGGAACACTGAAGCTTTCTTT. This translates into CASSLYGGNTEAFF.

This clone was found once. This chain links TRBV11-3 with TRBJ2-7, with a possible D match to TRBD2 (6 bases). This CDR3 region has 14 residues. V was shortened by 0 bases and J by 5 bases, with 11 bases between the two germline ends. Germline V gene data show CDR1 as SGHNT and CDR2 as YENEEA. The CDR3 spells CASSLDGGVNEQYF. CDR3 nucleotide sequence: TGTGCCAGCAGCTTAGATGGAGGGGTCAACGAGCAGTACTTC.

This chain joins TRBV9 and TRBJ2-5; D is uncertain. The germline V and J ends were trimmed by 1 base and 2 bases, with 6 bases remaining between them. This CDR3 is 13 amino acids long. Germline CDR1 reads SGDLS; CDR2 reads YYNGEE. The DNA for the CDR3 is TGTGCCAGCAGCGTACGAGGTCAAGAGACCCAGTACTTC. Protein sequence: CASSVRGQETQYF.

Remarks on this clone: The sample carries other DNA sequences with the same CDR3. The chain carries TRBV6-5 and TRBJ1-2, with D maybe TRBD1 (6 bases). Germline values: CDR1 MNHEY, CDR2 SVGAGI. This CDR3 comprises 13 residues. With 2 bases removed from V and 5 bases from J, the gap between germline ends came to 9 bases. CDR3 DNA: TGTGCCAGCAGTTACGGGGGCGGGTATGGCTACACCTTC. Encoded protein: CASSYGGGYGYTF.

This rearrangement joins TRBV5-1 to TRBJ2-7; 8 nucleotides line up with TRBD2. There are 17 residues in the CDR3. Losses at the gene ends were 0 bases for V and 2 bases for J; bases not matched to a gene: 10. Germline CDR1 SGHRS, CDR2 YFSETQ. The CDR3 protein is CASSLGTSSSPPYEQYF. For the CDR3, the DNA is TGCGCCAGCAGCTTGGGGACTAGCAGTTCTCCCCCCTACGAGCAGTACTTC.

The chain has TRBV30 and TRBJ2-1; 13 positions match TRBD2. This CDR3 is built from 17 residues. CDR1 and CDR2 (germline): GTSNPN, SVGIG (reference sequence). The V gene end was trimmed by 0 bases and the J gene end by 7 bases; junction bases not matched to a gene: 9. The CDR3 DNA sequence: TGTGCCTGGAGTGTACAACGGACTAGCGGGAGAATGAATGAGCAGTTCTTC. Encoded protein: CAWSVQRTSGRMNEQFF.

This clone was observed a few times. The V and J genes are TRBV27 and TRBJ1-1, with D uncertain. V was shortened by 5 bases and J by 3 bases, with 13 bases between the two germline ends. CDR1 and CDR2 (germline): MNHEY, SMNVEV (reference sequence). The CDR3 sequence is 14 residues long. The CDR3 protein is CASSPQSGYTEAFF. The DNA of the CDR3 is TGTGCCAGCAGTCCCCAGAGCGGGTACACTGAAGCTTTCTTT.

The J gene is TRBJ2-2, the V gene TRBV7-8, with 7 bases aligning to TRBD2. The V gene end was trimmed by 2 bases and the J gene end by 2 bases; junction bases not matched to a gene: 8. Germline V lookup: CDR1 SGHVS, CDR2 FQNEAQ. This CDR3 has 17 amino acids. The CDR3 nucleotides read TGTGCCAGCAGCTTATCAGCCCGACTAGCTAACACCGGGGAGCTGTTTTTT. It specifies CASSLSARLANTGELFF.

This clone was observed a few times. The rearrangement joins TRBV19 to TRBJ2-3; 12 nucleotides align to TRBD2. The J segment lost 6 bases and the V segment lost 2 bases, leaving 3 bases of the junction unmatched. The germline gives CDR1 LNHDA, CDR2 SQIVND (reference sequence). CDR3 length: 15 residues. The CDR3 region is CASSILAGGADTQYF. CDR3 in DNA: TGTGCCAGTAGTATACTAGCGGGAGGGGCGGATACGCAGTATTTT.

This sequence joins TRBV18 and TRBJ1-4; no definite D call. CDR1 and CDR2 from the germline V gene are KGHSH and LQKENI. Trimming took off 3 bases at V and 8 bases at J, with 7 bases between the two ends. CDR3 length: 12 amino acids. The CDR3 nucleotides are TGTGCCAGCTCACCCGGAGGAGAAAAACTGTTTTTT. It translates to CASSPGGEKLFF.